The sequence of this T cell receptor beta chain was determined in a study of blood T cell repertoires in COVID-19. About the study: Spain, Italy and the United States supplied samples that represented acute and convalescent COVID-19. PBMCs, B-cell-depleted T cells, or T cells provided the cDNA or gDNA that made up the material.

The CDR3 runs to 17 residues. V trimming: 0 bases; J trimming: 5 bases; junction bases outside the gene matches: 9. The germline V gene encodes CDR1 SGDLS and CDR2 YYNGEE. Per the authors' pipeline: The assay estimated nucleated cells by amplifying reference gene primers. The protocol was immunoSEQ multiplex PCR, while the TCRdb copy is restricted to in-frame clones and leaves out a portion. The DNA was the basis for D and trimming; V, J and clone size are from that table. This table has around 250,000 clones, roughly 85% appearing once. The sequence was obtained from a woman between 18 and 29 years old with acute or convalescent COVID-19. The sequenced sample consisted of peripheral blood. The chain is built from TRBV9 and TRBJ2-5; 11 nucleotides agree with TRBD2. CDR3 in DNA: TGTGCCAGCAGCGTAGCTAGTGGGACTAGCGGTTCCGAGACCCAGTACTTC. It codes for CASSVASGTSGSETQYF.